The rows below give T cell receptor beta chains drawn from one sample of a study of blood T cell repertoires in COVID-19. Assay: immunoSEQ multiplex PCR; the TCRdb copy retains only in-frame clones and omits some. The repertoire holds about 430,000 clones, with 80% to 90% as singletons. Sequencing was done on a sample of peripheral blood. The origin of the receptors is a man younger than 35 with COVID-19, enrolled during active disease. The CDR3 runs from the conserved cysteine through the conserved F or W. A D gene is named only where the DNA matches it firmly. Clone sizes are given selectively: once, few, many, or a class where the clone is expanded.

v_call	j_call	clone_size	d_call	cdr3_nt	cdr3_aa
TRBV7-7	TRBJ2-3	-	TRBD2	TGTGCCAGCAGCCAGGCCGGCGCTAGCGGGGTCTTGGGTACGCAGTATTTT	CASSQAGASGVLGTQYF
TRBV6-5	TRBJ1-2	-	TRBD1	TGTGCCAGCAGCGAGGGACAGACATACTATGGCTACACCTTC	CASSEGQTYYGYTF
TRBV24-1	TRBJ2-1	-	TRBD2	TGTGCCACCAGTGACCCAAGCGGGAGTAGGAACAATGAGCAGTTCTTC	CATSDPSGSRNNEQFF
TRBV4-2	TRBJ1-1	-	-	TGTGCCAGCAGCCAACTAGAGAACACTGAAGCTTTCTTT	CASSQLENTEAFF
TRBV11-2	TRBJ2-2	-	-	TGTGCCAGCAGCTTCTGGCAGGTGGTTAACGGGGAGCTGTTTTTT	CASSFWQVVNGELFF
TRBV28	TRBJ1-6	-	TRBD1	TGTGCCAGCAGTAACAGGGGTTTTAATTCACCCCTCCACTTT	CASSNRGFNSPLHF
TRBV6-5	TRBJ1-5	-	-	TGTGCCAGCAGCCCGGACCGGGGGAGTCAGCCCCAGCATTTT	CASSPDRGSQPQHF
TRBV27	TRBJ2-7	-	TRBD2	TGTGCCAGCAGTCCCACTAGCGGGAGAAGTTACGAGCAGTACTTC	CASSPTSGRSYEQYF
TRBV14	TRBJ2-3	-	TRBD1	TGTGCCAGCACCCCTGCCGGGACAGGACTGATTACAGATACGCAGTATTTT	CASTPAGTGLITDTQYF
TRBV12-3/TRBV12-4	TRBJ2-7	-	-	TGTGCCAGCAGTTTCGTGGAGTACGAGCAGTACTTC	CASSFVEYEQYF
TRBV28	TRBJ2-2	-	TRBD2	TGTGCCAGCAGCGCGGGGGGAAACACCGGGGAGCTGTTTTTT	CASSAGGNTGELFF
TRBV6-5	TRBJ2-7	-	TRBD2	TGTGCCAGCAGCCTCATCGGGAGGGCCTACGAGCAGTACTTC	CASSLIGRAYEQYF
TRBV14	TRBJ2-3	-	TRBD2	TGTGCCAGCAGCCCGGGACTAGCAACAGATACGCAGTATTTT	CASSPGLATDTQYF
TRBV6-6	TRBJ2-1	many	TRBD2	TGTGCCAGCCGAGCGGGAGGGCCAAGCGATGAGCAGTTCTTC	CASRAGGPSDEQFF
TRBV12-3/TRBV12-4	TRBJ1-5	-	-	TGTGCCAGCAGCAACAGGATGCATCAGCCCCAGCATTTT	CASSNRMHQPQHF
TRBV30	TRBJ1-2	-	-	TGTGCCTGGAGTGACAATCCAGGGGAAAATGGCTACACCTTC	CAWSDNPGENGYTF
TRBV30	TRBJ1-5	few	-	TGTGCCTGGAGTGTAGTGACCCGGGGGGCCAATCAGCCCCAGCATTTT	CAWSVVTRGANQPQHF
TRBV25-1	TRBJ2-2	once	TRBD2	TGTGCCAGCAGCAATTCTCGGGAGGGATCCACCGGGGAGCTGTTTTTT	CASSNSREGSTGELFF
TRBV3-1/TRBV3-2	TRBJ1-4	-	-	TGTGCCAGCAGCCAAGTTGGAGGGGAGGGAGCTAATGAAAAACTGTTTTTT	CASSQVGGEGANEKLFF
TRBV7-6	TRBJ2-1	-	TRBD2	TGTGCCAGCAGCTTCAGTGCGGGGGGCTCCTACAATGAGCAGTTCTTC	CASSFSAGGSYNEQFF
TRBV30	TRBJ2-3	once	TRBD2	TGTGCCTGGTGGGGAGGGACACCTATACTAGCGGCCTGGGGCACAGATACGCAGTATTTT	CAWWGGTPILAAWGTDTQYF
TRBV24-1	TRBJ2-5	-	-	TGTGCCACCAGTGATACTTTCCAAGAGACCCAGTACTTC	CATSDTFQETQYF
TRBV19	TRBJ2-5	-	-	TGTGCCAGTAGTATTAACCCCCGCTCGAGCGAGACCCAGTACTTC	CASSINPRSSETQYF
TRBV11-2	TRBJ2-3	-	-	TGTGCCAGCAGCCCCCCCCCTAGCCGTAGGTTTGTGGGGGATACGCAGTATTTT	CASSPPPSRRFVGDTQYF
TRBV5-1	TRBJ2-7	-	TRBD2	TGCGCCAGCAGCTTGGCCCCTCCTAGCGGGAGATCGTACGAGCAGTACTTC	CASSLAPPSGRSYEQYF
TRBV5-1	TRBJ2-7	-	-	TGCGCCAGCAGCTTGCTGAGGGGGGGCCCCTACGAGCAGTACTTC	CASSLLRGGPYEQYF
TRBV6-2/TRBV6-3	TRBJ2-7	-	-	TGTGCCAGCAGCAGAGCCGGGGTCCAATTGACGTCCTACGAGCAGTACTTC	CASSRAGVQLTSYEQYF
TRBV3-1/TRBV3-2	TRBJ2-5	-	-	TGTGCCAGCAGCCAAGGGCTTTTGGCAGGGCTACGGTGGGCCCAGTACTTC	CASSQGLLAGLRWAQYF
TRBV6-1	TRBJ2-1	-	TRBD2	TGTGCCAGCAGTGAAGTCAGTAGCGGGGGCTCCTACAATGAGCAGTTCTTC	CASSEVSSGGSYNEQFF